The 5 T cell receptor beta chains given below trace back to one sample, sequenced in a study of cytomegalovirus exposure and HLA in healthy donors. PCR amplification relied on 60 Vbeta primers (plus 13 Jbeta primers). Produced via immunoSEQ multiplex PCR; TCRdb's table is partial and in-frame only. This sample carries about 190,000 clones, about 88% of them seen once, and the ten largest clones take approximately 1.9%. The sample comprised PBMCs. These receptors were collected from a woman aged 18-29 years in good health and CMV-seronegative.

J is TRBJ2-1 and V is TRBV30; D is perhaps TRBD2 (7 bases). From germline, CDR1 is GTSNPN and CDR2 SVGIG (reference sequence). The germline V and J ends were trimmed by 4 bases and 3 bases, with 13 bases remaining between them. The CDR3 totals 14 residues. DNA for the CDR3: TGTGCCTGGAAAAGGGGGGGGAACTACAATGAGCAGTTCTTC. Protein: CAWKRGGNYNEQFF.

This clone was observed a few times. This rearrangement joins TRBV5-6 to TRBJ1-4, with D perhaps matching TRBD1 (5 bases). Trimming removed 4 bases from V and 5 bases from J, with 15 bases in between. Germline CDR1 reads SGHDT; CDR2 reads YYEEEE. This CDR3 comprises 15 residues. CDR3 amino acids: CASSPYGGLNEKLFF. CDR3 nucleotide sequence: TGTGCCAGCAGCCCCTACGGGGGGTTGAATGAAAAACTGTTTTTT.

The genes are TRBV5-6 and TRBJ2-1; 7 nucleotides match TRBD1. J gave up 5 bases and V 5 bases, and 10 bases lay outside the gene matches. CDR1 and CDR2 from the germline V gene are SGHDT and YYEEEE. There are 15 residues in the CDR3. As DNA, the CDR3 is TGTGCCAGCAGGTCGACCGGGACAGTCAACAATGAGCAGTTCTTC. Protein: CASRSTGTVNNEQFF. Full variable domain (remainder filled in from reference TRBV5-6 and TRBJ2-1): DAGVTQSPTHLIKTRGQQVTLRCSPKSGHDTVSWYQQALGQGPQFIFQYYEEEERQRGNFPDRFSGHQFPNYSSELNVNALLLGDSALYLCASRSTGTVNNEQFFGPGTRLTVL.

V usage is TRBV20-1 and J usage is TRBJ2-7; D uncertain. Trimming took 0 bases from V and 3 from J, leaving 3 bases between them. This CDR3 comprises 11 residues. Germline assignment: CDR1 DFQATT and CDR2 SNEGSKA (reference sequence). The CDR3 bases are TGCAGTGCTAGAGACAACTACGAGCAGTACTTC. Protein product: CSARDNYEQYF.

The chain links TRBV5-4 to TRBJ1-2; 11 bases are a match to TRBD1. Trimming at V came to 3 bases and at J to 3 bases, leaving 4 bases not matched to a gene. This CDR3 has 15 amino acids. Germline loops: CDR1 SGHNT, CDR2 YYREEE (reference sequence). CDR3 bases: TGTGCCAGCAGCTGGGGGGGACAGGGGGACTATGGCTACACCTTC. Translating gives CASSWGGQGDYGYTF.